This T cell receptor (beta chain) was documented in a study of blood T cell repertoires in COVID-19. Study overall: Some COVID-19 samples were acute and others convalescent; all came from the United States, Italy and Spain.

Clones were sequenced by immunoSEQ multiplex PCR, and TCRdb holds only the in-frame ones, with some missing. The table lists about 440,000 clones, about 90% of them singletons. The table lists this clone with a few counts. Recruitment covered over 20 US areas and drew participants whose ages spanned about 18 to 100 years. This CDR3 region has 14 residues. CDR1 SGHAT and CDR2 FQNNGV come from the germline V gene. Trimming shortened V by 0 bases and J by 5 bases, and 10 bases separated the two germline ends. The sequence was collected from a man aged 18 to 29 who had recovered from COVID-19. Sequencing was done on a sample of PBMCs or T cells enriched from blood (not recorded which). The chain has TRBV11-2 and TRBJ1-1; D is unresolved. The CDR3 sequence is CASSLDLSGTEAFF. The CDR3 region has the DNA TGTGCCAGCAGCTTAGATCTTTCGGGGACTGAAGCTTTCTTT. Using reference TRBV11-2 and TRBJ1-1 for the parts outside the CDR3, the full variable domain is EAGVAQSPRYKIIEKRQSVAFWCNPISGHATLYWYQQILGQGPKLLIQFQNNGVVDDSQLPKDRFSAERLKGVDSTLKIQPAKLEDSAVYLCASSLDLSGTEAFFGQGTRLTVV.